This entry lists 29 T cell receptor beta chains sequenced from one sample in a study of patients and donors after allogeneic stem cell transplantation. TCRdb analysed the RT-PCR reads with MiXCR anew, one entry per CDR3 protein. The data hold about 410,000 distinct CDR3 sequences, with around 15% observed a single time. The sequencing sample was made of blood, either unsorted or a sorted T cell fraction (not recorded which). These receptors originate from a human donor who was either an allogeneic HSCT recipient or a stem cell or donor lymphocyte infusion donor (not recorded which). It is not recorded whose cells these are; they may come from a transplant donor.

V is TRBV7-8 and J is TRBJ2-1; 12 nucleotides match TRBD2. Losses at the gene ends were 5 bases for V and 9 bases for J; bases not matched to a gene: 5. Germline CDR1 is SGHVS and CDR2 is FQNEAQ. CDR3 length equals 14 residues. This CDR3 is CASSAGLAGIEQFF. The CDR3, as DNA: TGTGCCAGCAGCGCTGGACTAGCGGGAATTGAGCAGTTCTTC.

This clonotype was recorded a few times. The chain combines TRBV11-2 with TRBJ2-6, with D possibly matching TRBD1 (6 bases). The CDR3 extends over 18 amino acids. V was shortened by 0 bases and J by 9 bases, with 21 bases between the two germline ends. Germline values: CDR1 SGHAT, CDR2 FQNNGV. CDR3 protein: CASSLEGRGWAEGNVLTF. For the CDR3, the DNA is TGTGCCAGCAGCTTAGAAGGCAGGGGCTGGGCTGAGGGCAACGTCCTGACTTTC.

There are a few counts of this clonotype. This rearrangement joins TRBV15 to TRBJ2-1; D is uncertain. V gave up 0 bases and J gave up 0 bases, with 21 bases separating them. Germline loops: CDR1 LNHNV, CDR2 YYDKDF (reference sequence). The CDR3 sequence is 20 residues long. The chain's CDR3 is CATSRDHPQTTRSSYNEQFF. CDR3 nucleotide sequence: TGTGCCACCAGCAGAGATCACCCACAAACCACCCGTAGCTCCTACAATGAGCAGTTCTTC.

This clonotype was observed a few times. This chain connects TRBV11-1 to TRBJ2-5; D uncertain. The CDR3 spans 16 residues. Germline V gene data show CDR1 as SGHAT and CDR2 as FQDESV (reference sequence). The V and J ends lost 5 bases and 2 bases respectively, with 18 bases between them. This CDR3 reads CASSGRQRLLQETQYF. The CDR3 DNA reads as TGTGCCAGCAGCGGCCGCCAGCGCCTCCTTCAAGAGACCCAGTACTTC.

This clonotype has more than one count but fewer than ten. The CDR3 region has the DNA TGCAGCGCCCGGGTGGGGCCTCAGGGGAATGGCTACACCTTC. Its protein product is CSARVGPQGNGYTF. This chain uses TRBV29-1 with TRBJ1-2, with D perhaps matching TRBD1 (6 bases). The CDR3 is made up of 14 amino acids. Between the trimmed V and J ends, which lost 7 bases and 6 bases, there was a span of 21 bases. The germline CDR1 and CDR2 sequences are SQVTM and ANQGSEA.

The chain links TRBV5-1 to TRBJ2-3, with D perhaps TRBD1 or TRBD2 (5 bases each). The CDR3 runs to 15 residues. The V end was cut by 4 bases, the J end by 5 bases, with 17 bases between. The germline gives CDR1 SGHRS, CDR2 YFSETQ. The CDR3 nucleotides are TGCGCCAGCAGCCCCGAGTCCTTGAGGGGAGATACGCAGTATTTT. Translating gives CASSPESLRGDTQYF. The full variable domain, with the rest looked up from reference TRBV5-1 and TRBJ2-3, is KAGVTQTPRYLIKTRGQQVTLSCSPISGHRSVSWYQQTPGQGLQFLFEYFSETQRNKGNFPGRFSGRQFSNSRSEMNVSTLELGDSALYLCASSPESLRGDTQYFGPGTRLTVL.

This chain uses TRBV4-2 with TRBJ2-2, with 10 bases that match TRBD2. The CDR3 loop spans 17 amino acids. V shed 3 bases, J shed 5 bases, and the junction held 9 bases outside the gene matches. Germline assignment: CDR1 LGHNA and CDR2 YNFKEQ. The CDR3 reads CASSHLAGVRRTGELFF. The CDR3 region has the DNA TGTGCCAGCAGCCACCTAGCGGGAGTGCGACGGACCGGGGAGCTGTTTTTT.

This clonotype was found a few times. V and J are TRBV12-3 or TRBV12-4 and TRBJ1-1; D not resolved. CDR3 length equals 11 residues. V shed 6 bases and J shed 6 bases, with 8 bases lying between them. As DNA, the CDR3 is TGTGCCAGCAGCCGGACGGCTGAAGCTTTCTTT. It translates to CASSRTAEAFF.

A few counts support this clonotype. This chain uses TRBV3-1 with TRBJ2-4; weak D call: TRBD1 (6 bases). Germline V lookup: CDR1 LGHDT, CDR2 YNNKEL (reference sequence). The CDR3 extends over 13 amino acids. V was trimmed by 1 base and J by 8 bases, leaving 9 bases between them. CDR3 DNA: TGTGCCAGCAGCCAAGCCCGACAGGACATTCAGTACTTC. Its protein is CASSQARQDIQYF.

Only a few counts were recorded for this clonotype. The chain recombines TRBV7-9 with TRBJ1-4; TRBD1 agrees at 8 bases. CDR1 SEHNR and CDR2 FQNEAQ come from the germline V gene (reference sequence). J was trimmed by 8 bases and V by 5 bases; bases with no gene match: 10. The CDR3 runs 15 residues. For the CDR3, the DNA is TGTGCCAGCAGCATACGACAGGGGACGGACGAAAAACTGTTTTTT. It is translated as CASSIRQGTDEKLFF.

The chain has TRBV12-3 or TRBV12-4 and TRBJ1-1; TRBD1 is a possible D gene (6 bases). Trimming removed 5 bases from V and 7 bases from J, with 17 bases in between. The CDR3 has 14 residues. The CDR3 here is CASSPLWGQNEAFF. The CDR3 bases are TGTGCCAGCAGTCCTCTTTGGGGGCAAAATGAAGCTTTCTTT.

V and J are TRBV9 and TRBJ1-4; D is uncertain. This CDR3 is 15 amino acids long. Deletions cut 0 bases from V and 5 bases from J, with 11 bases between. Germline CDR1 and CDR2: SGDLS and YYNGEE. This CDR3 is CASSVGAAENEKLFF. CDR3 nucleotides: TGTGCCAGCAGCGTAGGGGCAGCTGAAAATGAAAAACTGTTTTTT.

A few counts support this clonotype. The chain has TRBV5-1 and TRBJ2-3; 14 bases are shared with TRBD2. Germline CDR1 is SGHRS and CDR2 is YFSETQ. After removal of 4 bases from V and 2 bases from J, the junction contained 9 bases not matched to a gene. The CDR3 has 18 amino acids. CDR3 protein: CASSPGTSGGYYTDTQYF. DNA of the CDR3: TGCGCCAGCAGCCCGGGGACTAGCGGGGGATATTACACAGATACGCAGTATTTT.

This chain joins TRBV5-1 and TRBJ2-7; a weak D match, TRBD2 (6 bases). CDR1 SGHRS and CDR2 YFSETQ come from the germline V gene. The length of the CDR3 is 14 residues. Trimming left V 3 bases short and J 5 bases short, with 15 bases between. This CDR3 reads CASSYFGLPDEQYF. CDR3 in DNA: TGCGCCAGCAGCTACTTTGGACTACCCGACGAGCAGTACTTC.

This clonotype was counted a few times. DNA for the CDR3: TGTGCCTGGAGTGGAATGGACAGAAATTCACCCCTCCACTTT. This codes for CAWSGMDRNSPLHF. The chain joins TRBV30 to TRBJ1-6; D might be TRBD1 (6 bases). In germline, CDR1 is GTSNPN, CDR2 SVGIG (reference sequence). The CDR3 runs to 14 residues. Trimming shortened V by 1 base and J by 7 bases, and 11 bases separated the two germline ends.

This clonotype appeared a few times. This chain uses TRBV12-3 or TRBV12-4 with TRBJ2-1, with 8 positions matching TRBD2. The J segment lost 5 bases and the V segment lost 7 bases, leaving 10 bases of the junction unmatched. This CDR3 contains 15 residues. The CDR3 region has the DNA TGTGCCAGCACCCTCGGGACTAGGGGGGACAATGAGCAGTTCTTC. It encodes CASTLGTRGDNEQFF.

The CDR3 spells CASSTGTGGLQPQHF. In DNA, the CDR3 is TGTGCCAGCAGCACCGGAACAGGAGGATTGCAGCCCCAGCATTTT. The chain carries TRBV7-6 and TRBJ1-5, with a possible D match to TRBD1 (5 bases). V lost 5 bases to trimming and J lost 7 bases, with 18 bases between them. Germline V gives CDR1 SGHVS, CDR2 FNYEAQ. This CDR3 is built from 15 residues.

The chain carries TRBV20-1 and TRBJ2-4; 9 nucleotides agree with TRBD2. CDR1 is DFQATT, CDR2 SNEGSKA, per germline (reference sequence). The CDR3 extends over 15 amino acids. The J segment lost 4 bases and the V segment lost 0 bases, leaving 4 bases of the junction unmatched. CDR3 DNA: TGCAGTGCTAGAGACGTGACTAGCGGTAAAAACATTCAGTACTTC. It translates to CSARDVTSGKNIQYF.

This clonotype appeared many times. The chain couples TRBV12-3 or TRBV12-4 to TRBJ2-7, with TRBD2 as a possible D gene (7 bases). This CDR3 is built from 13 residues. Trimming took off 2 bases at V and 9 bases at J, with 14 bases between the two ends. The CDR3 loop is CASSLRGGAGQYF. CDR3 in DNA: TGTGCCAGCAGTTTAAGGGGGGGGGCGGGGCAGTACTTC.

V and J are TRBV6-5 and TRBJ2-3; no clear D gene. Germline CDR1 and CDR2: MNHEY and SVGAGI. This CDR3 region has 14 residues. V lost 0 bases and J 1 base, leaving 5 bases between the germline ends. The chain's CDR3 is CASSYSRGTDTQYF. The CDR3 nucleotides read TGTGCCAGCAGTTACTCCCGAGGCACAGATACGCAGTATTTT.

The table lists this clonotype with a few counts. CDR3 amino acids: CASSYEFDYLDYEQYF. Written as DNA, the CDR3 is TGTGCCAGCAGTTACGAGTTCGACTATTTGGACTACGAGCAGTACTTC. The chain carries TRBV6-5 and TRBJ2-7; D is possibly TRBD2 (5 bases). There are 16 residues in the CDR3. Germline loops: CDR1 MNHEY, CDR2 SVGAGI. V was cut by 2 bases and J by 3 bases, with 17 bases left in between.

This clonotype was counted a few times. The chain has TRBV20-1 and TRBJ1-2, with TRBD1 matching 10 bases. Germline V gene lookup returns CDR1 DFQATT and CDR2 SNEGSKA (reference sequence). This CDR3 has 14 amino acids. V dropped 2 bases and J dropped 6; count of bases not matched to a gene: 6. The CDR3 region has the DNA TGCAGTGCTAGACCCAGACAGGGGGCCGATGGCTACACCTTC. Its protein is CSARPRQGADGYTF.

The genes are TRBV11-3 and TRBJ2-2; D unclear. CDR3 length: 15 amino acids. The germline V gene has CDR1 SGHNT and CDR2 YENEEA. Trimming pared 2 bases from V and 6 bases from J, leaving 13 bases between. The CDR3 DNA is TGTGCCAGCAGCTTAATCCTCCCACCAGCCGGGGAGCTGTTTTTT. This gives the protein CASSLILPPAGELFF.

This sequence joins TRBV5-1 and TRBJ2-7; 9 bases align to TRBD2. Germline V gives CDR1 SGHRS, CDR2 YFSETQ. V was clipped by 4 bases and J by 1 base; unmatched bases: 6. This CDR3 region has 15 residues. The CDR3 loop reads CASSIVAGESYEQYF. The CDR3 bases are TGCGCCAGCAGCATCGTAGCGGGAGAGTCCTACGAGCAGTACTTC.

The rearrangement joins TRBV3-1 to TRBJ1-6; 8 bases fit TRBD1. J lost 6 bases, V lost 0 bases, and 1 base had no gene match. There are 15 residues in the CDR3. In germline, CDR1 is LGHDT, CDR2 YNNKEL (reference sequence). The CDR3, as DNA: TGTGCCAGCAGCCAAGAGACAGGGGCTAATTCACCCCTCCACTTT. It is translated as CASSQETGANSPLHF.

V usage is TRBV4-2 and J usage is TRBJ1-5; D remains ambiguous. Germline CDR1 reads LGHNA; CDR2 reads YNFKEQ. Deletions cut 0 bases from V and 1 base from J, with 7 bases between. This CDR3 has 15 residues. CDR3 loop: CASSQDAKSNQPQHF. CDR3 bases: TGTGCCAGCAGCCAAGACGCCAAAAGCAATCAGCCCCAGCATTTT.

In this sample, this clonotype turned up a few times. This chain links TRBV6-1 with TRBJ2-5; TRBD2 aligns across 7 bases. V trimming: 5 bases; J trimming: 7 bases; junction bases outside the gene matches: 7. Germline CDR1 MNHNS, CDR2 SASEGT. The CDR3 runs 13 residues. The CDR3 DNA sequence: TGTGCCAGCAGTCGCGGGGGAAGGGGGACCCAGTACTTC. Protein product: CASSRGGRGTQYF.

This clonotype was detected a few times. The V gene is TRBV29-1, the J gene TRBJ1-2, with D possibly being TRBD1 (6 bases). V was trimmed by 7 bases and J by 6 bases, leaving 9 bases between them. From germline, CDR1 is SQVTM and CDR2 ANQGSEA. This CDR3 has 10 residues. The CDR3 region has the DNA TGCAGCGCGGGGGACAATGGCTACACCTTC. Translated, it gives CSAGDNGYTF.

This clonotype appeared many times. The rearrangement links TRBV20-1 to TRBJ2-7; D might be TRBD2 (5 bases). CDR3 length equals 14 residues. Germline CDR1 DFQATT, CDR2 SNEGSKA (reference sequence). The V gene lost 8 bases and the J gene lost 5 bases, with 22 bases spanning the gap. In DNA, the CDR3 is TGCAGTTCCTCTAGTGCTAGCACTGGGGACGAGCAGTACTTC. It is translated as CSSSSASTGDEQYF.